This TCR beta chain was retrieved from a study of cytomegalovirus exposure and HLA in healthy donors (dated by TCRdb to 2016 to 2017). Study-wide context: In an earlier analysis of some 550 of the donors, around 300 Gb of sequence data and 90 million to 130 million unique TCR beta sequences from some 170 million T cells were reported. To study patterns of TCR occurrence, a later analysis re-analyzed previously published TCR beta repertoires from 500 to 850 donors and added high-resolution HLA genotyping. Class I and class II HLA loci were covered by the typing at four-digit resolution. An early release that covered several hundred HLA-typed donors contained approximately 300 gigabases of sequencing data and tens of millions of unique TCR sequences. Typing coverage differed by locus: A, B, C, DRB1 and DQB1 were typed in roughly 620-630 donors, DQA1 in about 510, DPA1 in around 580, and DPB1 in just under 490. Among around 400 genotyped donors of the cohort, an average of around 250,000 unique TCR beta nucleotide sequences was sequenced per donor, of which about 18% were non-productive. Rather than using new phenotypic data, the later analysis identified candidate immune exposures from TCR beta sequences and from how often those sequences occurred across donors. The aim of the study was to test whether cataloging public T cell receptors could identify signatures of past pathogen exposure. In an earlier analysis of about 590 of the donors, high-throughput TCR beta sequencing was used to judge whether each TCR beta V gene segment behaved as functional or pseudogenic. High-throughput TCR immunosequencing, statistical association of individual TCRs with disease status, and machine learning were combined to predict cytomegalovirus infection status. The study used immunosequencing to profile the T cell repertoires of about 670 subjects and linked those repertoires to cytomegalovirus serostatus. Donor age, sex, ethnicity and CMV serostatus were collected together with the repertoire data. Roughly 5 DR-DQ haplotypes were handled as single units for association and clustering, since linkage in the cohort was strong. In a later genetic analysis, genome-wide SNP genotypes for about three fifths of the 666 donors were used, and that subset was treated as a discovery cohort. A separate validation cohort of more than 100 different subjects was used in addition to the 666-subject first cohort. Every discovery cohort repertoire had been produced on one sequencing platform. Among the roughly 380 genotyped donors, about 83% belonged to the genetic ancestry cluster associated with self-reported Caucasian donors.

Points the paper makes about the study in general: In a later genetic analysis, a missense DCLRE1C variant was associated with V-gene and J-gene trimming of TCR beta chains, and the association was replicated in an independent cohort. This cohort had only TCR beta chains sequenced, and the lack of alpha or paired-chain data limited which features could be detected. Correlated functional status among segregating V segments might be attributable to linkage disequilibrium, but an unknown experimental factor could not be ruled out. Across donors, most TCR sequences were observed very rarely, whereas some public TCRs were present in many individuals. A cluster of highly shared sequence variants was judged likely to represent a technical artifact of the sequencing pipeline. Assigning TCR associations to individual alleles was difficult when HLA alleles, especially DR and DQ, strongly co-occurred. In a later analysis, 16,951 TCR beta sequences were associated with specific HLA alleles at a false discovery rate of 0.05. In a later analysis, HLA-associated TCR beta chains were found to be more clonally expanded and to have lower generation probabilities than equally common non-associated chains. In vitro tests confirmed that a few of the cytomegalovirus-associated TCR beta chains recognize cytomegalovirus antigens. Fewer than 20 rarely observed V segments, including chromosome 9 orphons, were excluded from the earlier analysis of a few hundred of the donors because counts were too low. A further reported finding was that TCR beta sequences accurately predicted the HLA-A and HLA-B alleles for most subjects in the first cohort. It was suggested by the authors that the approach could potentially be generalized to other disease states and immunological phenotypes. According to a later analysis, TCR association rates differed among HLA loci, with DRB1 alleles showing the most associated TCRs and HLA-C alleles showing the fewest. A total of fewer than 200 TCR beta chains were listed by the study as associated with cytomegalovirus. Immune exposure information for the cohort was limited to CMV serostatus. According to a later analysis, most CMV-associated TCR beta chains appeared to be HLA-restricted, and the HLA associations seemed to be driven largely by CMV exposure. The 87-base-pair reads could not distinguish some IMGT-functional V segments, including TRBV6-2 and TRBV6-3, so those segments were excluded. Cytomegalovirus status was reported to be diagnosed by the classifier with high specificity and sensitivity in both the original and validation cohorts. HLA typing was unavailable for some donors at each locus, so association tests used only the typed subset. A later genetic analysis reported fewer N-insertions in productive TCRs among donors in an Asian-associated ancestry cluster than the roughly 650-donor mean. Several of the top co-occurrence clusters appeared to be linked to parvovirus B19, influenza, CMV and Epstein-Barr virus, according to a later analysis. Presence/absence analyses assumed roughly uniform sequencing depth across donors, an assumption that may not hold. In an earlier analysis of around 500 of the donors, most TCR beta V segments appeared in productive rearrangements about 87% or about 30% of the time, broadly matching IMGT annotations.

Library prep was done by the immunoSEQ multiplex PCR assay. For the multiplex PCR, a mixture combining 60 forward primers for TCR Vbeta segments and 13 reverse primers for TCR Jbeta segments was used. The CDR3 region of rearranged TCR beta genes was amplified from genomic DNA by a multiplex PCR assay. Amplified TCR beta libraries were sequenced as 87-base-pair reads on the Illumina HiSeq System. Per the authors' processing: A later analysis tallied 70 million to 100 million unique TCR beta chains across the 600 to 700 repertoires, and around 9.9 million of those chains were shared by two or more donors. A nearest-neighbor algorithm error-corrected the raw reads and collapsed the reads into unique sequences, merging closely related sequences to remove PCR and sequencing errors. CDR3 sequences were aligned to IMGT reference sequences to assign V, D and J gene segments. For a sequence to be retained, a match of at least six nucleotides was required to both a V gene segment and a J gene segment. Rearrangements were classified as productive when the CDR3 lacked stop codons and remained in frame with V and J, and all other rearrangements were classified as non-productive. CDR3 was defined by IMGT convention, running from the second conserved V-encoded cysteine to the conserved J-encoded phenylalanine. Sequences without an unambiguous match to a single V gene segment were excluded from the earlier analysis of about 600 of the donors. An earlier analysis of 587 of the donors called V segments functional above 56.7% productive rearrangements and segregating when the between-donor standard deviation exceeded 5%. A statistical classification framework was built to diagnose cytomegalovirus status from the catalog of TCR beta chain sequences. In a later analysis, TCR nucleotide sequences were compared against IMGT/GENE-DB human TR gene sequences so that V and J genes could be assigned. A later analysis assigned CDR3 sequences and most-parsimonious VDJ recombination scenarios with the TCRdist pipeline. In a later analysis, each TCR beta chain was defined by its CDR3 amino acid sequence together with its V-gene family, and reads lacking a unique V-gene family were excluded. In a later analysis, approximately 590 highly shared, low-generation-probability nucleotide sequences were removed to address suspected cross-contamination and a sequencing artifact. A later analysis calculated a clonal expansion index for each public chain from normalized within-repertoire ranks of inferred template counts. In a later analysis, generation probabilities were computed with a VDJ recombination model fitted to out-of-frame rearrangements, and the resulting probabilities were checked against IGoR. In a later analysis, TCR-TCR, TCR-HLA and TCR-CMV co-occurrence was scored with hypergeometric tests, and a repertoire-size bias correction was applied to TCR pairs. In a later analysis, false discovery rates were estimated by permuting HLA or CMV assignments 20 times. A later analysis grouped co-occurring TCRs with DBSCAN, adding TCRdist sequence similarity when clustering within HLA-allele-positive subsets. Repertoires with fewer than 30,000 or more than 120,000 public chains, plus five repertoires with anomalous nucleotide sharing, were excluded from co-occurrence clustering. TCRdb retrieved this table from immuneACCESS and kept in-frame rearrangements only. Not all clones are present; in checked studies, unresolved V genes account for under half, and no reason is known for the remainder. V, J and clone size were drawn from that table, and D and trimming were deduced from the DNA. Within this sample are about 180,000 clones, with roughly 80% of them counted one time only. 1.5% of the sample lies in the top ten.

In total, roughly 670 healthy bone marrow donors made up the cohort. All cohort members were sampled while nominally healthy, although unrecorded immune exposures were likely present. The donor tested CMV seronegative, placing the donor among the 350 to 400 seronegative members of the cohort. Every donor gave a peripheral blood sample, and the peripheral blood mononuclear cells from that sample were used for TCR beta sequencing. Genomic DNA was extracted from the blood cell samples with the Qiagen DNeasy Blood Extraction Kit. About this clone: Its antigen target is currently unknown. Nothing much larger sits one base from this clone, and base qualities are not available.

V gives up 3 bases and J gives up 4 bases, and the segment between their germline ends measures 22 bases. The CDR3 runs 18 residues from the cysteine to the phenylalanine. Only the CDR3 DNA is retained, 54 bases long and in frame from the first base. The germline V gene supplies CDR1 KGHSH and CDR2 LQKENI. Recombination connected TRBV18 to TRBJ2-1; a tentative D call is TRBD2 (6 bases match). The TCR was taken from a man aged 40-49 years in good health and CMV-seronegative. The specimen was PBMCs. The CDR3 protein: CASSPSVGRAGPYNEQFF. The sequenced DNA is TGTGCCAGCTCACCCTCTGTGGGAAGGGCGGGGCCTTACAATGAGCAGTTCTTC.